This TCR beta chain was sequenced for a study of blood T cell repertoires in COVID-19. About the research overall: Sites across the United States, Italy and Spain contributed samples from acute and convalescent COVID-19. PBMCs, B-cell-depleted T cells, or T cells were the source of the cDNA or gDNA that made up the material.

Per the original data handling: It was from reference gene primer amplification that nucleated cell counts were estimated. The method was immunoSEQ multiplex PCR; TCRdb's version includes in-frame clones alone and lacks a portion of them. V and J calls plus clone size are reproduced from that table; the DNA served to infer D and trimming. This sample carries some 200,000 clones, roughly 82% of them seen once, and the ten largest clones take 1.4%. V lost 10 bases to trimming and J lost 5 bases; unmatched junction nucleotides: 10. The germline CDR1 and CDR2 sequences are MNHEY and SVGAGI. The CDR3 is 13 amino acids.

The TCR sequence derives from a middle-aged woman who had recovered from COVID-19. The specimen was peripheral blood. This chain links TRBV6-5 with TRBJ2-5, with 7 bases lining up with TRBD2. In DNA, the CDR3 is TGTGCCACGATGGACGGGGGGATGGAGACCCAGTACTTC. Protein product: CATMDGGMETQYF.